Below, one TCR beta chain is given with its context. The antigen is undetermined. Trimming took off 2 bases at V and 4 bases at J, with 9 bases between the two ends. This CDR3 is 14 amino acids long. Germline V gene lookup returns CDR1 SGHTA and CDR2 FQGNSA. Amplification used primers for 54 TRBV and 13 TRBJ segments. The assay was immunoSEQ multiplex PCR, and TCRdb's table has in-frame clones only and misses some. The sample yields roughly 110,000 clones, 80% to 95% seen once. This record comes from a study of T cell repertoires and HLA-DP antigens. About the research overall: One alloantigen had ten or so groove amino acid differences from self, the other one. The study's findings and limits: Average cumulative frequency of previously undetected clones was about 36% against one allele and around 48% against the other.

Specimen: CD4+ T cells from PBMCs. This receptor was taken from a woman under 30 in good health and CMV-seronegative. This chain links TRBV7-2 with TRBJ1-3; the D is unclear. In DNA form, the CDR3 reads TGTGCCAGCAGCTTACAACACCAAGGAAACACCATATATTTT. As protein: CASSLQHQGNTIYF.